This passage covers 32 T cell receptor beta chains from one sample sequenced in a study of OX40 agonist ivuxolimab in advanced cancers. Some clones are missing from TCRdb's copy, which holds only in-frame ones; the method was immunoSEQ multiplex PCR. The data show about 73,000 clones, about 86% seen once. This material consisted of CD4+ or CD8+ T cells sorted from blood, taken in a trial of the OX40 agonist ivuxolimab. The receptors were gathered from an adult with an advanced solid tumor such as melanoma, head and neck, liver or kidney cancer.

DNA for the CDR3: TGTGCCAGCAGCCGGACTAGCGGGGTCACCGGGGAGCTGTTTTTT. As protein: CASSRTSGVTGELFF. The V call is TRBV9, the J call TRBJ2-2; 12 bases align to TRBD2. The CDR3 totals 15 residues. V trimming: 4 bases; J trimming: 4 bases; junction bases outside the gene matches: 2. The germline V gene encodes CDR1 SGDLS and CDR2 YYNGEE.

The sample holds one count of this clone. The chain has TRBV27 and TRBJ2-7; 11 nucleotides agree with TRBD2. V lost 2 bases and J lost 2; bases outside the gene matches: 5. Germline V lookup: CDR1 MNHEY, CDR2 SMNVEV (reference sequence). The CDR3 runs to 16 residues. CDR3: CASSLMPGLAAYEQYF. The CDR3 bases are TGTGCCAGCAGTTTAATGCCGGGACTAGCGGCCTACGAGCAGTACTTC.

This chain links TRBV7-2 with TRBJ2-3; D is tentatively TRBD1 or TRBD2 (5 bases each). Looked up from germline, CDR1 is SGHTA and CDR2 is FQGNSA. This CDR3 comprises 14 residues. V was shortened by 5 bases and J by 4 bases, with 13 bases between the two germline ends. The CDR3 here is CASSTRDGADTQYF. The DNA of the CDR3 is TGTGCCAGCAGCACCCGGGACGGGGCAGATACGCAGTATTTT.

The chain has TRBV19 and TRBJ1-2, with TRBD1 identical over 7 bases. The V and J ends lost 6 bases and 5 bases, in that order; junction bases with no gene match: 6. Germline assignment: CDR1 LNHDA and CDR2 SQIVND (reference sequence). The CDR3 is made up of 13 amino acids. The CDR3 DNA sequence: TGTGCCAGTAGAATCGGGACAGCGTATGGCTACACCTTC. Encoded protein: CASRIGTAYGYTF.

V is TRBV18 and J is TRBJ2-1, with D perhaps matching TRBD1 or TRBD2 (5 bases each). Germline lookup yields CDR1 KGHSH and CDR2 LQKENI. The CDR3 is 16 amino acids. Trimming removed 0 bases from V and 2 bases from J, with 11 bases in between. In DNA form, the CDR3 reads TGTGCCAGCTCACCACCCACCCGGGGACCCTACAATGAGCAGTTCTTC. This sequence encodes CASSPPTRGPYNEQFF.

This clone showed up just once. The J gene is TRBJ2-7, the V gene TRBV7-2; a possible D gene is TRBD1 (6 bases). There are 14 residues in the CDR3. Germline V CDR1 and CDR2: SGHTA, FQGNSA. Trimming stripped 5 bases from V and 2 bases from J, with 13 bases between. CDR3 amino acids: CASSTRTETYEQYF. The CDR3 DNA reads TGTGCCAGCAGCACACGGACAGAAACCTACGAGCAGTACTTC. Together with reference TRBV7-2 and TRBJ2-7, the CDR3 gives the full variable domain: GAGVSQSPSNKVTEKGKDVELRCDPISGHTALYWYRQSLGQGLEFLIYFQGNSAPDKSGLPSDRFSAERTGGSVSTLTIQRTQQEDSAVYLCASSTRTETYEQYFGPGTRLTVT.

CDR3 sequence (DNA): TGCGCCAGCAGCTTGGAACACTACTCCTACGAGCAGTACTTC. It specifies CASSLEHYSYEQYF. The chain employs TRBV5-1 and TRBJ2-7, with D unresolved. The CDR3 has 14 residues. The V gene's germline CDR1 is SGHRS and CDR2 YFSETQ. The V end lost 0 bases, the J end lost 0 bases, and 7 bases lay between the germline ends.

This chain joins TRBV4-3 and TRBJ1-2; 7 bases map to TRBD1. V shed 4 bases, J shed 7 bases, and the junction held 9 bases outside the gene matches. Germline V gene lookup returns CDR1 LGHNA and CDR2 YSLEER. This CDR3 contains 14 residues. The CDR3 protein is CASSRGQVSGGYTF. The CDR3 DNA reads TGCGCCAGCAGCCGCGGACAGGTCTCGGGTGGCTACACCTTC.

This chain joins TRBV14 and TRBJ2-7; D unresolved. The CDR3 is 15 amino acids. V was clipped by 1 base and J by 2 bases, with 12 bases between them. Germline-derived CDR1 and CDR2 are SGHDN and FVKESK. This CDR3 is CASSQAPFSPYEQYF. The CDR3 bases are TGTGCCAGCAGCCAAGCCCCCTTTTCTCCCTACGAGCAGTACTTC.

This chain uses TRBV29-1 with TRBJ2-7; D is unclear. Germline V gene sequence: CDR1 SQVTM, CDR2 ANQGSEA. V lost 3 bases to trimming and J lost 0 bases, with 9 bases between them. This CDR3 is built from 13 residues. The CDR3, as DNA: TGCAGCGTTGACAGCCTGGGCTCCTACGAGCAGTACTTC. Amino acids: CSVDSLGSYEQYF.

This chain connects TRBV11-2 to TRBJ2-2, with no clear D. Germline CDR1 and CDR2: SGHAT and FQNNGV. This CDR3 region has 14 residues. Trimming cost V 4 bases and J 4 bases, with 10 bases left between them. CDR3 sequence reads: CASSSGTGTGELFF. The CDR3 DNA reads TGTGCCAGCAGCTCAGGAACCGGCACCGGGGAGCTGTTTTTT. The whole variable domain, filled in from reference TRBV11-2 and TRBJ2-2, reads EAGVAQSPRYKIIEKRQSVAFWCNPISGHATLYWYQQILGQGPKLLIQFQNNGVVDDSQLPKDRFSAERLKGVDSTLKIQPAKLEDSAVYLCASSSGTGTGELFFGEGSRLTVL.

V is TRBV7-2 and J is TRBJ2-7; no clear D. V was clipped by 0 bases and J by 5 bases, with 8 bases between them. Germline assignment: CDR1 SGHTA and CDR2 FQGNSA. This CDR3 comprises 13 residues. CDR3 in amino acids: CASSLAAIDEQYF. CDR3 DNA sequence: TGTGCCAGCAGCTTAGCGGCAATTGACGAGCAGTACTTC.

The chain employs TRBV2 and TRBJ2-3; D may be TRBD1 (6 bases). Per germline, CDR1 SNHLY and CDR2 FYNNEI. The CDR3 sequence is 16 residues long. V was clipped by 4 bases and J by 4 bases, with 18 bases between them. The DNA for the CDR3 is TGTGCCAGCAGTGGTCCCTTTGGGGGCGCGTCAGATACGCAGTATTTT. The encoded protein is CASSGPFGGASDTQYF.

The chain uses TRBV4-3 and TRBJ1-6; 9 nucleotides align to TRBD1. Germline V lookup: CDR1 LGHNA, CDR2 YSLEER. The V segment lost 3 bases and the J segment 9 bases; nucleotides outside the gene matches: 12. CDR3 length: 17 residues. The chain's CDR3 is CASSHERDRAGSSPLHF. The CDR3, as DNA: TGCGCCAGCAGCCACGAGAGGGACAGGGCTGGAAGTTCACCCCTCCACTTT.

The chain links TRBV10-1 to TRBJ2-1; 9 bases agree with TRBD2. This CDR3 contains 16 residues. Germline lookup yields CDR1 WNHNN and CDR2 SYGVQD (reference sequence). V lost 3 bases, J lost 7 bases, and 10 bases stayed unmatched. CDR3 loop: CASSDGGASGKNEQFF. The CDR3 nucleotides are TGCGCCAGCAGTGACGGAGGGGCTAGCGGGAAGAATGAGCAGTTCTTC.

V gene TRBV19 combines with J gene TRBJ2-1; the match to TRBD2 covers 7 bases. This CDR3 is 14 amino acids long. Germline V lookup: CDR1 LNHDA, CDR2 SQIVND (reference sequence). The J segment lost 6 bases and the V segment lost 9 bases, leaving 11 bases of the junction unmatched. The CDR3 protein is CASSAGYNGNEQFF. CDR3 DNA sequence: TGTGCCAGCTCAGCGGGATATAATGGCAATGAGCAGTTCTTC.

V gene TRBV5-1 combines with J gene TRBJ1-4, with D tentatively TRBD1 (6 bases). V was cut by 2 bases and J by 0 bases, with 11 bases left in between. The CDR3 totals 16 residues. Germline-derived CDR1 and CDR2 are SGHRS and YFSETQ. This chain's CDR3 is CASSFTGTTTNEKLFF. In DNA form, the CDR3 reads TGCGCCAGCAGCTTTACCGGGACAACAACTAATGAAAAACTGTTTTTT.

This rearrangement joins TRBV27 to TRBJ2-1; TRBD2 matches at 11 bases. The V gene's germline CDR1 is MNHEY and CDR2 SMNVEV (reference sequence). CDR3 length equals 18 residues. Trimming took 5 bases from V and 2 from J; bases not matched to a gene: 11. CDR3 loop: CASSLTSGNWGTYNEQFF. CDR3 nucleotides: TGTGCCAGCAGTCTGACTAGCGGGAATTGGGGGACCTACAATGAGCAGTTCTTC.

The chain recombines TRBV9 with TRBJ2-1, with TRBD1 identical over 8 bases. Germline-derived CDR1 and CDR2 are SGDLS and YYNGEE. CDR3 length: 16 amino acids. The V gene end was trimmed by 2 bases and the J gene end by 3 bases; junction bases not matched to a gene: 7. CDR3 sequence: CASSVPTGANYNEQFF. CDR3 coding DNA: TGTGCCAGCAGCGTTCCGACAGGGGCAAACTACAATGAGCAGTTCTTC.

The rearrangement uses TRBV5-4 and TRBJ2-5, with TRBD2 identical over 9 bases. Germline V gene data show CDR1 as SGHNT and CDR2 as YYREEE (reference sequence). V dropped 4 bases and J dropped 4; count of bases not matched to a gene: 5. The CDR3 loop spans 14 amino acids. In DNA, the CDR3 is TGTGCCAGCAGCATTAGGACTAGCGCAGAGACCCAGTACTTC. This codes for CASSIRTSAETQYF.

V and J are TRBV6-1 and TRBJ2-7; D perhaps matches TRBD1 (5 bases). The CDR3 extends over 15 amino acids. The germline V and J ends were trimmed by 2 bases and 5 bases, with 16 bases remaining between them. The germline V gene encodes CDR1 MNHNS and CDR2 SASEGT. In nucleotides, the CDR3 is TGTGCCAGCAGTGAAAGACAGTTACGTTCCGACGAGCAGTACTTC. It specifies CASSERQLRSDEQYF.

The V gene is TRBV18, the J gene TRBJ2-6; perhaps TRBD1 as D (5 bases). This CDR3 spans 16 amino acids. Germline V lookup: CDR1 KGHSH, CDR2 LQKENI. Trimming shortened V by 3 bases and J by 3 bases, and 12 bases separated the two germline ends. The CDR3 sequence is CASSPSGAYGANVLTF. CDR3 in DNA: TGTGCCAGCTCACCCTCTGGGGCTTATGGGGCCAACGTCCTGACTTTC.

DNA of the CDR3: TGCGCCAGCAGCCAAATGCGAACTACCTACGAGCAGTACTTC. It codes for CASSQMRTTYEQYF. V usage is TRBV4-3 and J usage is TRBJ2-7, with D unresolved. Germline V gene data show CDR1 as LGHNA and CDR2 as YSLEER. CDR3 length: 14 residues. V was trimmed by 2 bases and J by 2 bases, leaving 10 bases between them.

This chain links TRBV19 with TRBJ1-2; TRBD1 might be the D (5 bases). Germline CDR1 is LNHDA and CDR2 is SQIVND (reference sequence). This CDR3 spans 12 amino acids. The CDR3 nucleotides read TGTGCATCGGGACGGAGGGACTATGGCTACACCTTC. As protein: CASGRRDYGYTF.

This chain uses TRBV5-6 with TRBJ2-7; no reliable D call. The CDR3 spans 14 residues. Trimming left V 5 bases short and J 3 bases short, with 15 bases between. The germline gives CDR1 SGHDT, CDR2 YYEEEE. The CDR3 nucleotides are TGTGCCAGCAGGTCTCATGGCACCTACTACGAGCAGTACTTC. It yields the protein CASRSHGTYYEQYF.

The gene calls are TRBV5-1 and TRBJ2-5; D is possibly TRBD2 (6 bases). The CDR3 loop spans 14 amino acids. The ends were cut back, 4 bases at V and 4 bases at J, with 14 bases in the middle. Germline lookup yields CDR1 SGHRS and CDR2 YFSETQ. CDR3: CASSTHFGGETQYF. Here the CDR3 DNA reads TGCGCCAGCAGCACACACTTCGGGGGAGAGACCCAGTACTTC.

The chain recombines TRBV28 with TRBJ1-1; D gene unclear. Germline values: CDR1 MDHEN, CDR2 SYDVKM. The CDR3 runs to 14 residues. Deletions cut 1 base from V and 6 bases from J, with 12 bases between. The CDR3 DNA is TGTGCCAGCAGTTTATCACCGGGTATCGCTGAAGCTTTCTTT. Protein sequence: CASSLSPGIAEAFF.

In its sample, this clone was seen a few times. The chain has TRBV5-1 and TRBJ2-3, with D possibly being TRBD1 (6 bases). Trimming took off 8 bases at V and 1 base at J, with 17 bases between the two ends. The CDR3 sequence is 15 residues long. The germline V gene encodes CDR1 SGHRS and CDR2 YFSETQ. The CDR3 protein is CASLLRGVGTDTQYF. Here the CDR3 DNA reads TGCGCCAGTTTACTCAGGGGAGTTGGCACAGATACGCAGTATTTT.

In its sample, this clone was seen once. The rearrangement links TRBV18 to TRBJ2-7, with 11 bases identical to TRBD2. The V gene's germline CDR1 is KGHSH and CDR2 LQKENI. Trimming took 5 bases from V and 4 from J; bases not matched to a gene: 4. This CDR3 is built from 14 residues. The CDR3, as DNA: TGTGCCAGCTCAACCGGGACTAGCGGTTACGAGCAGTACTTC. Its protein product is CASSTGTSGYEQYF.

V and J are TRBV19 and TRBJ1-5; D is unresolved. CDR1 is LNHDA and CDR2 is SQIVND in the germline V gene (reference sequence). Trimming took off 2 bases at V and 5 bases at J, with 13 bases between the two ends. This CDR3 region has 15 residues. This CDR3 is CASSIRTGGHQPQHF. CDR3 nucleotides: TGTGCCAGTAGTATACGGACCGGAGGCCATCAGCCCCAGCATTTT.

The CDR3 nucleotides read TGTGCCAGCAGCTTGGGGGGACTAGGCTCCTACAATGAGCAGTTCTTC. Translation: CASSLGGLGSYNEQFF. The V call is TRBV5-4, the J call TRBJ2-1; 8 nucleotides align to TRBD2. This CDR3 is 16 amino acids long. Germline CDR1 is SGHNT and CDR2 is YYREEE (reference sequence). Trimming took 0 bases from V and 0 from J; bases not matched to a gene: 2.

The rearrangement uses TRBV7-2 and TRBJ1-5; tentatively, D is TRBD1 (6 bases). Trimming left V 3 bases short and J 4 bases short, with 7 bases between. This CDR3 has 13 amino acids. The germline V gene encodes CDR1 SGHTA and CDR2 FQGNSA. The CDR3 reads CASSLDRNQPQHF. The CDR3, as DNA: TGTGCCAGCAGCTTGGACAGAAATCAGCCCCAGCATTTT.